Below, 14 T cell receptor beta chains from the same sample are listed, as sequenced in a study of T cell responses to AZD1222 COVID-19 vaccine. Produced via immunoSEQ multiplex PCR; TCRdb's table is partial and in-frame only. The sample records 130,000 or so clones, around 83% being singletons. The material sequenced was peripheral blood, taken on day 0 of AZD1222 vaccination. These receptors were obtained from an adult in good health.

CDR3 bases: TGCGCCAGCAGCCAAGTTAGGGACAGCTACTATGGCTACACCTTC. Amino acids: CASSQVRDSYYGYTF. The rearrangement links TRBV4-1 to TRBJ1-2; 7 nucleotides match TRBD1. Germline V gene lookup returns CDR1 MGHRA and CDR2 YSYEKL. Unmatched junction bases numbered 5, after V lost 1 base and J lost 3 bases. CDR3 length equals 15 residues.

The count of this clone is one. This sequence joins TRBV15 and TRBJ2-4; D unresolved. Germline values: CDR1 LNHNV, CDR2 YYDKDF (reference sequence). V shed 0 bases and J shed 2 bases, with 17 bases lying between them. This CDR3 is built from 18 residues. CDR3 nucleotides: TGTGCCACCAGCAGAGATGGTATAGTATCGCACTCCAAAAACATTCAGTACTTC. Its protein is CATSRDGIVSHSKNIQYF.

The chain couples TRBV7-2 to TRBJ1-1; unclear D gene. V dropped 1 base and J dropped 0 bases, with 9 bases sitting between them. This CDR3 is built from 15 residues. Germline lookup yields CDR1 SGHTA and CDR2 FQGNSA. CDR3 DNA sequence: TGTGCCAGCAGCTTAGTGAGTGGTGTGAACACTGAAGCTTTCTTT. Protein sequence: CASSLVSGVNTEAFF.

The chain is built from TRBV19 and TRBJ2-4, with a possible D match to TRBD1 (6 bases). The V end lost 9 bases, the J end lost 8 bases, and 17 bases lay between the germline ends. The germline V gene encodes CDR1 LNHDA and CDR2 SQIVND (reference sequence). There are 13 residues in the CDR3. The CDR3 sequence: CASEDRPGDIQYF. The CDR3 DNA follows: TGTGCCAGCGAAGACAGGCCAGGGGACATTCAGTACTTC. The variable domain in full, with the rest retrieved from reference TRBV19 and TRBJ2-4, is DGGITQSPKYLFRKEGQNVTLSCEQNLNHDAMYWYRQDPGQGLRLIYYSQIVNDFQKGDIAEGYSVSREKKESFPLTVTSAQKNPTAFYLCASEDRPGDIQYFGAGTRLSVL.

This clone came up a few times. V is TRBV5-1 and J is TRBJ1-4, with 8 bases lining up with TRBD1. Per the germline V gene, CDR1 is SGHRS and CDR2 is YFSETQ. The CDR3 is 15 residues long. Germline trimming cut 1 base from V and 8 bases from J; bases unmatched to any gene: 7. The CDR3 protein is CASSLRTGQGEKLFF. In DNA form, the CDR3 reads TGCGCCAGCAGCTTGCGGACAGGGCAGGGCGAAAAACTGTTTTTT.

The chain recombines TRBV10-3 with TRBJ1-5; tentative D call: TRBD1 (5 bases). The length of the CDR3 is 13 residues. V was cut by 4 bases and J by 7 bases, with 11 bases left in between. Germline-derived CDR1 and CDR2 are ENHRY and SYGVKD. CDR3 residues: CAISGGESQPQHF. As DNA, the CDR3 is TGTGCCATCAGTGGGGGGGAATCCCAGCCCCAGCATTTT.

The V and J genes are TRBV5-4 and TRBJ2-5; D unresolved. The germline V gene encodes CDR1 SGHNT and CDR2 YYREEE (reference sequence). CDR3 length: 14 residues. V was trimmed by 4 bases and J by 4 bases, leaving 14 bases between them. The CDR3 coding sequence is TGTGCCAGCAGCCAAAAGGAGTACTTAGAGACCCAGTACTTC. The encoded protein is CASSQKEYLETQYF.

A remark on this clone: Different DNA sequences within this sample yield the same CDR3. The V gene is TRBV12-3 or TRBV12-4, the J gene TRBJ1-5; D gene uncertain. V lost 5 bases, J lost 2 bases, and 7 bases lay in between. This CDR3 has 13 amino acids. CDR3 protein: CASSAGGNQPQHF. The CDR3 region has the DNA TGTGCCAGCAGTGCGGGTGGCAATCAGCCCCAGCATTTT.

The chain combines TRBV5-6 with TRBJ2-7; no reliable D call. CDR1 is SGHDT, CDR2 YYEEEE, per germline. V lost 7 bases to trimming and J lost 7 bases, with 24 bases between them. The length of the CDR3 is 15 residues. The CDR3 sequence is CASGRRAAHNREQYF. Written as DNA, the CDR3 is TGTGCCAGCGGACGCCGGGCGGCCCACAATAGGGAGCAGTACTTC. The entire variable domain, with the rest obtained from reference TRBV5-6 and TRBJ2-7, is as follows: DAGVTQSPTHLIKTRGQQVTLRCSPKSGHDTVSWYQQALGQGPQFIFQYYEEEERQRGNFPDRFSGHQFPNYSSELNVNALLLGDSALYLCASGRRAAHNREQYFGPGTRLTVT.

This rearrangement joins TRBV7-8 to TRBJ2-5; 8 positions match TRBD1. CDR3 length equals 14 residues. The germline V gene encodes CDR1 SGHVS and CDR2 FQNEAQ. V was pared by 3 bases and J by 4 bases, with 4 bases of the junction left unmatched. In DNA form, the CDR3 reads TGTGCCAGCAGCTTCGGACAGGGCGGAGAGACCCAGTACTTC. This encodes CASSFGQGGETQYF.

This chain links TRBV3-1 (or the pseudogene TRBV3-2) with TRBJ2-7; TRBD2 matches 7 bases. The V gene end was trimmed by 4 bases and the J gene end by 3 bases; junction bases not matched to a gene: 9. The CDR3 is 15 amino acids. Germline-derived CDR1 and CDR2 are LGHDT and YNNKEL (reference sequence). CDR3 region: CASSLPGLGGYEQYF. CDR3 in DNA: TGTGCCAGCAGCCTCCCCGGACTAGGAGGCTACGAGCAGTACTTC.

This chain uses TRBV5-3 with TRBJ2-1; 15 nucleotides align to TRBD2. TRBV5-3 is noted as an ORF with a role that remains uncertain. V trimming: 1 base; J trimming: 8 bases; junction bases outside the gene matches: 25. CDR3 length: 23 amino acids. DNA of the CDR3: TGTGCCAGAAGCTTGTGCTTGGGACAGGAGACCGGACTAGCGGGAGGGGCGGTCGATGAGCAGTTCTTC. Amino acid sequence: CARSLCLGQETGLAGGAVDEQFF.

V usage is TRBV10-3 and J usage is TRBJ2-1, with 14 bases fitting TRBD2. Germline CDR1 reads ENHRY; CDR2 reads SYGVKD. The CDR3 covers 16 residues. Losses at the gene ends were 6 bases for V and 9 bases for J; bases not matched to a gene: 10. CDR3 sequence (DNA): TGTGCCATCAGCAGCGCCGGGACTAGCGGGAGAGTTGAGCAGTTCTTC. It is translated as CAISSAGTSGRVEQFF.

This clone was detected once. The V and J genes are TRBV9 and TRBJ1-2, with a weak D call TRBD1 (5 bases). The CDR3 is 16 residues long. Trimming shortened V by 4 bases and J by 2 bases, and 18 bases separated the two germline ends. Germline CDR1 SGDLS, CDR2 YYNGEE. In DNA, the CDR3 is TGTGCCAGCAGCCCCCCTGGGCAGGGAACCAACTATGGCTACACCTTC. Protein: CASSPPGQGTNYGYTF.